Presented here are 5 T cell receptor beta chains from one specimen sequenced in a study of early T cells in non-severe SARS-CoV-2 infection. TCRdb processed the 5' RACE reads anew with MiXCR; each CDR3 protein has one entry. Of around 84,000 distinct CDR3 sequences in the sample, around an eighth were seen once. Sequencing was performed on whole blood. The receptors stem from an adult who was a healthcare worker with PCR-confirmed SARS-CoV-2 infection or an uninfected control (not recorded which).

Ten or more counts support this clonotype. The chain has TRBV20-1 and TRBJ2-7; tentatively, D is TRBD2 (5 bases). The germline gives CDR1 DFQATT, CDR2 SNEGSKA (reference sequence). The CDR3 covers 15 residues. V was shortened by 0 bases and J by 7 bases, with 19 bases between the two germline ends. This CDR3 is CSARDPAGPPGEQYF. Written as DNA, the CDR3 is TGCAGTGCTAGAGACCCGGCCGGGCCCCCGGGGGAGCAGTACTTC.

This clonotype has a count of ten or more. This chain connects TRBV11-2 to TRBJ1-1; no clear D. CDR1 is SGHAT, CDR2 FQNNGV, per germline. V shed 5 bases and J shed 2 bases, with 6 bases lying between them. This CDR3 contains 12 residues. The CDR3 DNA sequence: TGTGCCAGCAGCCCCCATAACACTGAAGCTTTCTTT. Translation: CASSPHNTEAFF.

This chain connects TRBV30 to TRBJ2-7; 10 bases fit TRBD2. Germline V lookup: CDR1 GTSNPN, CDR2 SVGIG (reference sequence). V lost 0 bases and J lost 7; bases outside the gene matches: 6. The CDR3 is 14 residues long. This CDR3 reads CAWSVASGRREQYF. Here the CDR3 DNA reads TGTGCCTGGAGTGTGGCTAGCGGGAGACGGGAGCAGTACTTC.

This clonotype turned up a few times. The gene calls are TRBV29-1 and TRBJ2-5; the match to TRBD2 covers 8 bases. This CDR3 has 16 residues. V shed 8 bases, J shed 4 bases, and the junction held 18 bases outside the gene matches. Looked up from germline, CDR1 is SQVTM and CDR2 is ANQGSEA. The CDR3 spells CSPAPNSGKKGETQYF. In nucleotides, the CDR3 is TGCAGCCCTGCCCCTAATAGCGGGAAAAAAGGAGAGACCCAGTACTTC.

The gene calls are TRBV19 and TRBJ2-7; 7 bases line up with TRBD1. The CDR3 covers 14 residues. Germline V gene data show CDR1 as LNHDA and CDR2 as SQIVND (reference sequence). V lost 4 bases, J lost 3 bases, and 6 bases stayed unmatched. CDR3 nucleotide sequence: TGTGCCAGTAGTAATTCGAGACAGGGCTACGAGCAGTACTTC. This translates into CASSNSRQGYEQYF.